The 16 T cell receptor beta chains below were found in one sample sequenced in a study of cytomegalovirus exposure and HLA in healthy donors. The PCR employed 60 Vbeta primers together with 13 Jbeta primers. Measured with immunoSEQ multiplex PCR; TCRdb has only the in-frame clones, and not every one. The data contain about 120,000 clones, around 78% of them singletons. Material: PBMCs. These receptors were collected from a man aged 18 to 35 in good health and CMV-seropositive.

The chain is built from TRBV11-3 and TRBJ1-5, with D uncertain. CDR1 is SGHNT and CDR2 is YENEEA in the germline V gene. The CDR3 length is 13 residues. The V end was cut by 5 bases, the J end by 6 bases, with 11 bases between. CDR3 loop: CASSPWAGQPQHF. The DNA for the CDR3 is TGTGCCAGCAGCCCTTGGGCGGGTCAGCCCCAGCATTTT. The whole variable domain, remainder taken from reference TRBV11-3 and TRBJ1-5, is EAGVVQSPRYKIIEKKQPVAFWCNPISGHNTLYWYLQNLGQGPELLIRYENEEAVDDSQLPKDRFSAERLKGVDSTLKIQPAELGDSAVYLCASSPWAGQPQHFGDGTRLSIL.

This chain connects TRBV9 to TRBJ2-2; 8 bases are shared with TRBD2. CDR1 is SGDLS and CDR2 is YYNGEE in the germline V gene. The CDR3 runs 17 residues. V lost 0 bases, J lost 2 bases, and 6 bases stayed unmatched. CDR3 region: CASSVDPGGANTGELFF. CDR3 in DNA: TGTGCCAGCAGCGTAGATCCGGGGGGGGCCAACACCGGGGAGCTGTTTTTT. The variable domain in full, completed from reference TRBV9 and TRBJ2-2, reads DSGVTQTPKHLITATGQRVTLRCSPRSGDLSVYWYQQSLDQGLQFLIQYYNGEERAKGNILERFSAQQFPDLHSELNLSSLELGDSALYFCASSVDPGGANTGELFFGEGSRLTVL.

The genes are TRBV27 and TRBJ1-2; D ambiguous. This CDR3 comprises 14 residues. Trimming stripped 6 bases from V and 8 bases from J, with 19 bases between. CDR1 is MNHEY, CDR2 SMNVEV, per germline (reference sequence). CDR3 DNA sequence: TGTGCCAGCAGCCCCCCAGCGGGCGCGGGGGGCTACACCTTC. This gives the protein CASSPPAGAGGYTF.

The chain links TRBV4-1 to TRBJ2-3; 13 bases map to TRBD2. With V trimmed by 4 bases and J by 0 bases, 10 bases remained unmatched. The V gene's germline CDR1 is MGHRA and CDR2 YSYEKL. The CDR3 consists of 19 residues. The CDR3 DNA is TGCGCCAGCAGCCGCAAAGGGACTAGCGGGGACTCTAGCACAGATACGCAGTATTTT. Amino acid sequence: CASSRKGTSGDSSTDTQYF.

The chain is built from TRBV7-9 and TRBJ1-1; D might be TRBD1 (5 bases). Trimming took off 4 bases at V and 0 bases at J, with 18 bases between the two ends. The CDR3 spans 17 residues. CDR1 is SEHNR, CDR2 FQNEAQ, per germline (reference sequence). The CDR3 region is CASSSRDAEGMNTEAFF. DNA of the CDR3: TGTGCCAGCAGCTCGCGGGACGCCGAGGGCATGAACACTGAAGCTTTCTTT.

The rearrangement joins TRBV11-1 to TRBJ2-7, with 12 bases lining up with TRBD2. The J segment lost 3 bases and the V segment lost 5 bases, leaving 5 bases of the junction unmatched. The CDR3 spans 15 residues. Per the germline V gene, CDR1 is SGHAT and CDR2 is FQDESV (reference sequence). CDR3 sequence reads: CASSKGTSGCYEQYF. In DNA, the CDR3 is TGTGCCAGCAGCAAGGGGACTAGCGGGTGCTACGAGCAGTACTTC.

The chain has TRBV28 and TRBJ2-2; the match to TRBD2 covers 9 bases. This CDR3 comprises 16 residues. Trimming took 3 bases from V and 3 from J; bases not matched to a gene: 5. CDR1 MDHEN and CDR2 SYDVKM come from the germline V gene. CDR3 DNA sequence: TGTGCCAGCAGTTTCTCCGGGACTAGCTACACCGGGGAGCTGTTTTTT. It translates to CASSFSGTSYTGELFF.

The chain combines TRBV19 with TRBJ1-6; D is possibly TRBD1 (5 bases). Germline V gives CDR1 LNHDA, CDR2 SQIVND (reference sequence). The CDR3 runs 14 residues. CDR3 nucleotide sequence: TGTGCGAGACGAAAACCATCCCAGGGATCACCCCTCCACTTT. Amino acids: CARRKPSQGSPLHF.

This clone was recorded once. V usage is TRBV30 and J usage is TRBJ2-5; 7 bases agree with TRBD2. With V trimmed by 0 bases and J by 7 bases, 17 bases remained unmatched. From germline, CDR1 is GTSNPN and CDR2 SVGIG (reference sequence). This CDR3 has 17 residues. This CDR3 is CAWSVSGVGPSSGTQYF. CDR3 sequence (DNA): TGTGCCTGGAGTGTAAGCGGGGTAGGGCCTTCTTCTGGGACCCAGTACTTC.

This clone showed up just a few times. This chain joins TRBV10-3 and TRBJ2-1, with 8 bases fitting TRBD2. The germline V gene encodes CDR1 ENHRY and CDR2 SYGVKD. V was pared by 2 bases and J by 1 base, with 1 base of the junction left unmatched. The CDR3 runs 15 residues. CDR3 protein: CAISEPGGSYNEQFF. The CDR3 DNA is TGTGCCATCAGTGAGCCGGGGGGGTCCTACAATGAGCAGTTCTTC.

The chain recombines TRBV5-1 with TRBJ2-1; TRBD2 matches 11 bases. V lost 3 bases to trimming and J lost 6 bases; unmatched junction nucleotides: 5. CDR3 size: 15 residues. Germline values: CDR1 SGHRS, CDR2 YFSETQ. CDR3 amino acids: CASSYSGGAGNEQFF. For the CDR3, the DNA is TGCGCCAGCAGCTATAGCGGGGGGGCCGGCAATGAGCAGTTCTTC. The full variable domain, with the rest looked up from reference TRBV5-1 and TRBJ2-1, is KAGVTQTPRYLIKTRGQQVTLSCSPISGHRSVSWYQQTPGQGLQFLFEYFSETQRNKGNFPGRFSGRQFSNSRSEMNVSTLELGDSALYLCASSYSGGAGNEQFFGPGTRLTVL.

This clone appeared once. V and J are TRBV6-1 and TRBJ2-5; possibly TRBD1 for D (6 bases). Germline V gives CDR1 MNHNS, CDR2 SASEGT. Trimming removed 1 base from V and 0 bases from J, with 15 bases in between. This CDR3 is built from 17 residues. For the CDR3, the DNA is TGTGCCAGCAGTGAAGTAAGCCCCTGGACAGACCAAGAGACCCAGTACTTC. Encoded protein: CASSEVSPWTDQETQYF.

The chain is built from TRBV28 and TRBJ2-7; 7 nucleotides agree with TRBD2. The V and J ends lost 6 bases and 0 bases, in that order; junction bases with no gene match: 5. CDR3 length: 14 amino acids. CDR1 and CDR2 (germline): MDHEN, SYDVKM. The CDR3 DNA sequence: TGTGCCAGCAGACCAGCGGGGCTCTCCTACGAGCAGTACTTC. Amino acids: CASRPAGLSYEQYF.

The V gene is TRBV5-4, the J gene TRBJ2-3, with TRBD1 matching 10 bases. This CDR3 region has 17 residues. Looked up from germline, CDR1 is SGHNT and CDR2 is YYREEE (reference sequence). The ends lost 2 bases at V and 1 base at J; junction bases unmatched: 7. The CDR3 region is CASSFYATGGGTDTQYF. In DNA, the CDR3 is TGTGCCAGCAGCTTCTATGCGACAGGGGGCGGCACAGATACGCAGTATTTT.

This chain uses TRBV7-6 with TRBJ1-1, with TRBD1 as a possible D gene (6 bases). V lost 0 bases and J lost 4, with 12 bases in between. The CDR3 totals 15 residues. CDR1 SGHVS and CDR2 FNYEAQ come from the germline V gene. CDR3: CASSLARTDFTEAFF. In DNA form, the CDR3 reads TGTGCCAGCAGCTTAGCTCGGACAGATTTCACTGAAGCTTTCTTT.

V and J are TRBV5-1 and TRBJ2-7; 7 nucleotides match TRBD1. Germline values: CDR1 SGHRS, CDR2 YFSETQ. J lost 0 bases, V lost 0 bases, and 3 bases had no gene match. The CDR3 is made up of 15 amino acids. CDR3: CASSLARQGSYEQYF. The DNA of the CDR3 is TGCGCCAGCAGCTTGGCCCGACAGGGCTCCTACGAGCAGTACTTC.